The 20 T cell receptor beta chains below come from one sample, sequenced in a study of early T cells in non-severe SARS-CoV-2 infection. From the 5' RACE reads, TCRdb called clonotypes with MiXCR, one entry per CDR3 protein. The repertoire holds tens of thousands of distinct CDR3 sequences, with around 12% as singletons. The material was whole blood, obtained at baseline. The receptors were gathered from an adult who was a healthcare worker with PCR-confirmed SARS-CoV-2 infection or an uninfected control (not recorded which).

The chain links TRBV7-8 to TRBJ2-5, with unresolved D. The CDR3 consists of 14 residues. V lost 5 bases, J lost 3 bases, and 13 bases lay in between. Germline-derived CDR1 and CDR2 are SGHVS and FQNEAQ. CDR3 in amino acids: CASSPPNREETQYF. DNA for the CDR3: TGTGCCAGCAGCCCTCCGAACCGTGAAGAGACCCAGTACTTC. Drawing the rest from reference TRBV7-8 and TRBJ2-5, the complete variable domain is GAGVSQSPRYKVAKRGQDVALRCDPISGHVSLFWYQQALGQGPEFLTYFQNEAQLDKSGLPSDRFFAERPEGSVSTLKIQRTQQEDSAVYLCASSPPNREETQYFGPGTRLLVL.

The CDR3 sequence: CASSLEVAGLAYEQYF. The CDR3 coding sequence is TGTGCCAGCAGCTTAGAAGTGGCGGGACTAGCCTACGAGCAGTACTTC. This rearrangement joins TRBV7-8 to TRBJ2-7; 8 nucleotides agree with TRBD2. CDR3 length: 16 residues. Trimming at V came to 1 base and at J to 2 bases, leaving 7 bases not matched to a gene. Germline values: CDR1 SGHVS, CDR2 FQNEAQ. Variable domain in full (rest from reference TRBV7-8 and TRBJ2-7): GAGVSQSPRYKVAKRGQDVALRCDPISGHVSLFWYQQALGQGPEFLTYFQNEAQLDKSGLPSDRFFAERPEGSVSTLKIQRTQQEDSAVYLCASSLEVAGLAYEQYFGPGTRLTVT.

This clonotype was observed many times. This chain joins TRBV2 and TRBJ1-2, with D perhaps matching TRBD1 (5 bases). The germline gives CDR1 SNHLY, CDR2 FYNNEI. This CDR3 has 13 residues. V gave up 2 bases and J gave up 8 bases, with 12 bases separating them. CDR3 residues: CASSERQYGGYTF. In nucleotides, the CDR3 is TGTGCCAGCAGTGAACGACAGTACGGGGGCTACACCTTC.

The chain recombines TRBV6-5 with TRBJ2-7, with a weak D call TRBD1 (7 bases). The CDR3 sequence is 14 residues long. CDR1 and CDR2 from the germline V gene are MNHEY and SVGAGI. The V and J ends lost 6 bases and 4 bases respectively, with 16 bases between them. CDR3 amino acids: CASSRGTVAYEQYF. CDR3 bases: TGTGCCAGCAGCCGCGGGACAGTAGCTTACGAGCAGTACTTC.

The J gene is TRBJ2-1, the V gene TRBV7-2; D unresolved. V lost 3 bases to trimming and J lost 6 bases, with 6 bases between them. Germline values: CDR1 SGHTA, CDR2 FQGNSA. CDR3 size: 12 residues. CDR3 nucleotide sequence: TGTGCCAGCAGCTTCCAAGCCAATGAGCAGTTCTTC. Translated: CASSFQANEQFF.

The chain recombines TRBV7-6 with TRBJ2-5; 16 bases map to TRBD2. J lost 3 bases, V lost 2 bases, and 12 bases had no gene match. CDR3 length: 20 residues. Germline V lookup: CDR1 SGHVS, CDR2 FNYEAQ. CDR3 coding DNA: TGTGCCAGCAGCTTAAAGGGGACTAGCGGGAGGGCCGCAGGTGAAGAGACCCAGTACTTC. This codes for CASSLKGTSGRAAGEETQYF.

The chain joins TRBV19 to TRBJ2-1; D unresolved. In germline, CDR1 is LNHDA, CDR2 SQIVND (reference sequence). The CDR3 has 12 amino acids. V was cut by 3 bases and J by 4 bases, with 4 bases left in between. The chain's CDR3 is CASSMIYNEQFF. The CDR3 DNA reads as TGTGCCAGTAGTATGATTTACAATGAGCAGTTCTTC.

The chain combines TRBV7-9 with TRBJ1-1; D ambiguous. The germline V and J ends were trimmed by 4 bases and 4 bases, with 10 bases remaining between them. The CDR3 contains 13 residues. The V gene's germline CDR1 is SEHNR and CDR2 FQNEAQ (reference sequence). CDR3 DNA: TGTGCCAGCAGCTCAGCGGGCCTCACTGAAGCTTTCTTT. It yields the protein CASSSAGLTEAFF. Variable domain in full (rest from reference TRBV7-9 and TRBJ1-1): DTGVSQNPRHKITKRGQNVTFRCDPISEHNRLYWYRQTLGQGPEFLTYFQNEAQLEKSRLLSDRFSAERPKGSFSTLEIQRTEQGDSAMYLCASSSAGLTEAFFGQGTRLTVV.

The chain joins TRBV14 to TRBJ2-5, with TRBD2 matching over 7 bases. V lost 4 bases and J lost 7; bases outside the gene matches: 12. This CDR3 is 15 amino acids long. Germline V lookup: CDR1 SGHDN, CDR2 FVKESK. The CDR3 DNA reads TGTGCCAGCAGCCCATCCGCGGGAGTCCGGGGGACCCAGTACTTC. The encoded protein is CASSPSAGVRGTQYF.

In its sample, this clonotype was seen a few times. The CDR3 spells CASGRLAGRNEQFF. The CDR3 DNA sequence: TGTGCCAGCGGGAGACTAGCGGGTCGGAATGAGCAGTTCTTC. This sequence joins TRBV2 and TRBJ2-1; 10 bases match TRBD2. This CDR3 is 14 amino acids long. CDR1 and CDR2 from the germline V gene are SNHLY and FYNNEI. J was trimmed by 7 bases and V by 8 bases; bases with no gene match: 8.

This clonotype showed up just a few times. The V call is TRBV15, the J call TRBJ2-5, with TRBD1 matching 7 bases. The V gene end was trimmed by 5 bases and the J gene end by 4 bases; junction bases not matched to a gene: 4. Per germline, CDR1 LNHNV and CDR2 YYDKDF (reference sequence). The CDR3 totals 13 residues. The chain's CDR3 is CATSDRVVETQYF. The CDR3 DNA reads TGTGCCACCAGCGACAGGGTTGTAGAGACCCAGTACTTC.

This clonotype was found a few times. The genes are TRBV6-1 and TRBJ2-1, with TRBD1 as a possible D gene (5 bases). CDR3 length: 12 residues. V was cut by 8 bases and J by 6 bases, with 11 bases left in between. Germline-derived CDR1 and CDR2 are MNHNS and SASEGT. In DNA form, the CDR3 reads TGTGCCAGCTCCCAGGGTTCCAATGAGCAGTTCTTC. It encodes CASSQGSNEQFF.

In its sample, this clonotype was seen many times. This chain links TRBV21-1 with TRBJ2-6; the table's TRBD2 call for D was not verified on the DNA. TRBV21-1 is flagged as a pseudogene. The CDR3 runs to 18 residues. CDR3 coding DNA: TGTGCCAGCAGCCCCTGGGGGAGGAGTAGCTCTGGGGCCAACGTCCTGACTTTC. This translates into CASSPWGRSSSGANVLTF.

The chain combines TRBV7-3 with TRBJ2-1; TRBD2 matches 7 bases. Germline V gene lookup returns CDR1 SGHTA and CDR2 FQGTGA. CDR3 length equals 14 residues. The V and J ends lost 5 bases and 7 bases, in that order; junction bases with no gene match: 8. The CDR3 DNA is TGTGCCAGCAGCCGAGGCGGGAGTAATAATGAGCAGTTCTTC. Translated: CASSRGGSNNEQFF.

This clonotype showed up many times. The chain recombines TRBV9 with TRBJ2-2; D ambiguous. Germline values: CDR1 SGDLS, CDR2 YYNGEE. The CDR3 runs 17 residues. Trimming pared 3 bases from V and 4 bases from J, leaving 19 bases between. The CDR3 bases are TGTGCCAGCAGCGGCAAAGGGTCACTTCCCGGCACCGGGGAGCTGTTTTTT. Protein: CASSGKGSLPGTGELFF.

V is TRBV11-2 and J is TRBJ2-7, with D perhaps TRBD1 (6 bases). Trimming stripped 3 bases from V and 1 base from J, with 10 bases between. The germline gives CDR1 SGHAT, CDR2 FQNNGV. CDR3 length: 14 residues. CDR3 sequence: CASSFSDRSYEQYF. The CDR3 DNA reads TGTGCCAGCAGCTTCTCTGACAGGTCCTACGAGCAGTACTTC.

J is TRBJ2-1 and V is TRBV14, with D perhaps matching TRBD2 (6 bases). V was trimmed by 1 base and J by 7 bases, leaving 20 bases between them. The CDR3 runs to 17 residues. The germline V gene encodes CDR1 SGHDN and CDR2 FVKESK. CDR3 protein: CASSQGLRGRTGNEQFF. CDR3 sequence (DNA): TGTGCCAGCAGCCAAGGGTTACGGGGGAGAACGGGGAATGAGCAGTTCTTC.

This clonotype was detected only a few times. The chain employs TRBV10-2 and TRBJ2-7, with D perhaps given as TRBD1 or TRBD2 (6 bases each). V dropped 7 bases and J dropped 5 bases, with 21 bases sitting between them. Germline loops: CDR1 WSHSY, CDR2 SAAADI. The CDR3 spans 15 residues. Written as DNA, the CDR3 is TGCGCCAGCATAGGGTGGGGGGCTCCCGTCCACGAGCAGTACTTC. The encoded protein is CASIGWGAPVHEQYF.

The chain is built from TRBV2 and TRBJ1-1; D not certain. The CDR3 is 11 residues long. From germline, CDR1 is SNHLY and CDR2 FYNNEI. Trimming took 7 bases from V and 7 from J, leaving 10 bases between them. In DNA, the CDR3 is TGTGCCAGCACGTTGATCGGTGAAGCTTTCTTT. Its translation: CASTLIGEAFF.

V and J are TRBV25-1 and TRBJ2-5; 10 bases align to TRBD2. Trimming took 6 bases from V and 5 from J; bases not matched to a gene: 9. CDR3 size: 15 residues. Germline values: CDR1 MGHDK, CDR2 SYGVNS. CDR3: CASRFLAGASETQYF. The CDR3 region has the DNA TGTGCCAGCAGATTTCTAGCGGGAGCCTCTGAGACCCAGTACTTC.